This T cell receptor (beta chain) originates from a study of cytomegalovirus exposure and HLA in healthy donors. Study details: About 79 million unique TCRs from HLA-typed donors were held in an early data release. Study results and caveats: Presence/absence results assume similar sequencing depth per donor, which may not hold.

Each donor's status was that of a healthy bone marrow donor. Unrecorded immune exposure was likely among donors, who were nominally healthy when sampled. Points on this clone: Its antigen is not known.

Researchers ran the PCR with 60 Vbeta and 13 Jbeta primers. Repertoires were generated with immunoSEQ multiplex PCR, while TCRdb's copy carries only in-frame clones and drops some. The sample consists of around 200,000 clones, around 83% of them appearing once. This CDR3 is built from 12 residues. V shed 1 base and J shed 9 bases, with 7 bases lying between them. The germline CDR1 and CDR2 sequences are SEHNR and FQNEAQ (reference sequence). Source material: PBMCs. V is TRBV7-9 and J is TRBJ2-1, with D perhaps TRBD2 (5 bases). The clonotype comes from a woman between 40 and 50 years old in good health and CMV-seronegative. The CDR3 bases are TGTGCCAGCAGCTTAGTCCGGGGTGAGCAGTTCTTC. Protein product: CASSLVRGEQFF.